This TCR beta chain was captured in a study of T cells in localized non-small cell lung cancer. The study, taken as a whole, reports: In adjacent lung, a median roughly 60 of the top 100 tumor clones were found. The tumor had only one region sequenced, so heterogeneity remains possible. Longer overall survival was seen with higher T cell density measured in blood. Maximal T cell clonality occurred in uninvolved adjacent lung, with tumor ranking below it.

With regard to this clone: What it binds is unknown.

Per the germline V gene, CDR1 is MNHEY and CDR2 is SMNVEV (reference sequence). The CDR3 loop spans 13 amino acids. Between the trimmed V and J ends, which lost 3 bases and 3 bases, there was a span of 9 bases. Clones were sequenced by immunoSEQ multiplex PCR, and TCRdb holds only the in-frame ones, with some missing. The sample holds tens of thousands of clones, 80% to 90% seen once. This chain connects TRBV27 to TRBJ2-7; weak D call: TRBD1 (5 bases). The clonotype was recovered from a man aged 40-75 years with stage I squamous cell lung carcinoma. The sample was peripheral blood, taken before any cancer treatment. Here the CDR3 reads CASSFSQGYEQYF. CDR3 nucleotide sequence: TGTGCCAGCAGTTTTTCGCAGGGCTACGAGCAGTACTTC.